Below are 24 T cell receptor beta chains sequenced from a single sample in a study of long-term antiretroviral therapy in people with HIV (dated by TCRdb to 2022 to 2024). The immunoSEQ hsTCRB v3.0 assay was used at survey level resolution to sequence the TRB variable region. TCRdb carries this immuneACCESS record with in-frame sequences only. Its versions omit some clonotypes, under half of them owing to an unresolved V gene in the studies checked, with the rest unexplained. The sample table shows around 23,000 clones, and around 90% are seen once. The ten biggest clones cover 8.7% of the sample. Source: unsorted PBMCs, taken 1.8 years before starting antiretroviral therapy. The source of these receptors is a man aged 45-60 years with HIV.

The V gene is TRBV7-9, the J gene TRBJ2-7; D unclear. There are 12 residues in the CDR3. V lost 3 bases and J 1 base, leaving 4 bases between the germline ends. The germline gives CDR1 SEHNR, CDR2 FQNEAQ (reference sequence). CDR3 bases: TGTGCCAGCAGCTTCGAGTCCTACGAGCAGTACTTC. As protein: CASSFESYEQYF.

This chain links TRBV30 with TRBJ1-5; no definite D call. Germline CDR1 GTSNPN, CDR2 SVGIG (reference sequence). V was clipped by 0 bases and J by 4 bases, with 7 bases between them. The CDR3 contains 13 residues. CDR3 bases: TGTGCCTGGAGTGTGACCGGGAATCAGCCCCAGCATTTT. Translated: CAWSVTGNQPQHF.

This clone has just one count. J is TRBJ2-1 and V is TRBV19; D not resolved. V was trimmed by 8 bases and J by 1 base, leaving 9 bases between them. CDR1 LNHDA and CDR2 SQIVND come from the germline V gene (reference sequence). This CDR3 spans 13 amino acids. CDR3 protein: CASASGSYNEQFF. CDR3 nucleotides: TGTGCCAGTGCGTCAGGTTCCTACAATGAGCAGTTCTTC.

This clone was recorded once. The chain links TRBV9 to TRBJ1-4; the D is unclear. The ends were cut back, 2 bases at V and 3 bases at J, with 5 bases in the middle. The CDR3 contains 13 residues. The germline gives CDR1 SGDLS, CDR2 YYNGEE. The CDR3 loop is CASSVRANEKLFF. The DNA of the CDR3 is TGTGCCAGCAGCGTCCGGGCTAATGAAAAACTGTTTTTT.

This clone appeared once. This rearrangement joins TRBV2 to TRBJ2-5, with 10 positions matching TRBD1. Germline assignment: CDR1 SNHLY and CDR2 FYNNEI. The V gene end was trimmed by 8 bases and the J gene end by 4 bases; junction bases not matched to a gene: 13. The CDR3 covers 16 residues. CDR3 DNA sequence: TGTGCCAGCTCTCCCCTGGGACAGGGGAGTGGAGAGACCCAGTACTTC. It specifies CASSPLGQGSGETQYF.

The rearrangement joins TRBV27 to TRBJ2-7; TRBD2 agrees at 7 bases. The germline gives CDR1 MNHEY, CDR2 SMNVEV (reference sequence). The CDR3 totals 13 residues. With 6 bases clipped from V and 7 bases from J, the junction kept 9 bases outside the gene matches. In DNA form, the CDR3 reads TGTGCCAGCAGAAAACTCGGGGGGAGGGAGCAGTACTTC. Protein sequence: CASRKLGGREQYF.

The rearrangement links TRBV28 to TRBJ2-1; tentatively, D is TRBD1 (5 bases). Trimming left V 3 bases short and J 9 bases short, with 12 bases between. The V gene's germline CDR1 is MDHEN and CDR2 SYDVKM. The CDR3 consists of 13 residues. CDR3 sequence reads: CASSLGLLPEQFF. The CDR3 nucleotides read TGTGCCAGCAGTTTGGGGCTATTACCTGAGCAGTTCTTC.

The rearrangement links TRBV11-3 to TRBJ2-1; no clear D. Per germline, CDR1 SGHNT and CDR2 YENEEA. Trimming cost V 2 bases and J 3 bases, with 5 bases left between them. The CDR3 has 13 residues. CDR3: CASSLLHYNEQFF. As DNA, the CDR3 is TGTGCCAGCAGCTTACTTCACTACAATGAGCAGTTCTTC.

The J gene is TRBJ1-2, the V gene TRBV9; TRBD1 might be the D (5 bases). CDR3 size: 12 residues. V was cut by 5 bases and J by 8 bases, with 13 bases left in between. Germline CDR1 SGDLS, CDR2 YYNGEE. CDR3 loop: CASRGDGHGYTF. CDR3 bases: TGTGCCAGCAGGGGGGACGGACACGGCTACACCTTC.

The V gene is TRBV7-8, the J gene TRBJ1-2; D is unclear. Trimming cost V 1 base and J 2 bases, with 8 bases left between them. There are 14 residues in the CDR3. Germline V gives CDR1 SGHVS, CDR2 FQNEAQ. The CDR3 coding sequence is TGTGCCAGCAGCTTAGTGCACACCAACTATGGCTACACCTTC. This encodes CASSLVHTNYGYTF.

The rearrangement joins TRBV5-1 to TRBJ1-2; 8 bases are a match to TRBD1. The CDR3 extends over 14 amino acids. Trimming took 4 bases from V and 5 from J; bases not matched to a gene: 7. CDR1 is SGHRS and CDR2 is YFSETQ in the germline V gene. CDR3 loop: CASSTGQGEYGYTF. The CDR3 nucleotides are TGCGCCAGCAGCACCGGACAGGGCGAATATGGCTACACCTTC.

The J gene is TRBJ1-5, the V gene TRBV5-6; D gene unclear. The length of the CDR3 is 13 residues. The germline CDR1 and CDR2 sequences are SGHDT and YYEEEE. Trimming pared 0 bases from V and 7 bases from J, leaving 8 bases between. CDR3: CASSLGLGQPQHF. The CDR3 bases are TGTGCCAGCAGCTTGGGGTTAGGCCAGCCCCAGCATTTT.

This clone was seen just once. CDR3: CASSFTLNTEAFF. The DNA for the CDR3 is TGTGCCAGCAGCTTTACCCTGAACACTGAAGCTTTCTTT. The chain couples TRBV5-6 to TRBJ1-1; no reliable D call. Per germline, CDR1 SGHDT and CDR2 YYEEEE. Trimming pared 2 bases from V and 0 bases from J, leaving 5 bases between. The CDR3 covers 13 residues.

The chain carries TRBV5-5 and TRBJ1-2; D is unresolved. The CDR3 consists of 14 residues. CDR1 is SGHKS and CDR2 is YYEKEE in the germline V gene (reference sequence). Trimming cost V 0 bases and J 1 base, with 7 bases left between them. Written as DNA, the CDR3 is TGTGCCAGCAGCTTGGTGGGCTTTAACTATGGCTACACCTTC. This gives the protein CASSLVGFNYGYTF.

This chain uses TRBV28 with TRBJ2-7, with a possible D match to TRBD1 (5 bases). The CDR3 loop spans 15 amino acids. Trimming took 6 bases from V and 0 from J, leaving 15 bases between them. Germline CDR1 is MDHEN and CDR2 is SYDVKM. The CDR3 loop reads CASRLPGPPSYEQYF. DNA of the CDR3: TGTGCCAGCAGGCTTCCAGGGCCTCCCTCCTACGAGCAGTACTTC. Variable domain in full (rest from reference TRBV28 and TRBJ2-7): DVKVTQSSRYLVKRTGEKVFLECVQDMDHENMFWYRQDPGLGLRLIYFSYDVKMKEKGDIPEGYSVSREKKERFSLILESASTNQTSMYLCASRLPGPPSYEQYFGPGTRLTVT.

A word on this clone: A read error may produce the germline difference seen at one junction end. CDR3 DNA: TGTGCTAGCAGCATAAATAGGGCAAGGGGTTTCGCGACCCAGTACTTC. Its protein is CASSINRARGFATQYF. The chain carries TRBV7-7 and TRBJ2-5; D perhaps matches TRBD1 (5 bases). This CDR3 has 16 residues. Germline CDR1 and CDR2: SSHAT and FNYEAQ (reference sequence).

CDR3 region: CASSERWEGLEQYF. The CDR3 nucleotides are TGTGCCAGCAGTGAAAGGTGGGAGGGCCTCGAGCAGTACTTC. This chain uses TRBV2 with TRBJ2-7, with TRBD2 matching over 7 bases. The CDR3 is made up of 14 amino acids. With 2 bases clipped from V and 6 bases from J, the junction kept 7 bases outside the gene matches. In germline, CDR1 is SNHLY, CDR2 FYNNEI.

The rearrangement uses TRBV7-9 and TRBJ2-3, with unresolved D. Trimming took off 3 bases at V and 0 bases at J, with 13 bases between the two ends. This CDR3 has 16 amino acids. Germline values: CDR1 SEHNR, CDR2 FQNEAQ (reference sequence). CDR3 in DNA: TGTGCCAGCAGCTTCTTCGCGGCTACTAGCACAGATACGCAGTATTTT. Translating gives CASSFFAATSTDTQYF.

This chain links TRBV25-1 with TRBJ2-1, with 7 bases lining up with TRBD1. J lost 8 bases, V lost 1 base, and 11 bases had no gene match. CDR1 is MGHDK, CDR2 SYGVNS, per germline. This CDR3 is 16 amino acids long. Here the CDR3 DNA reads TGTGCCAGCAGTGAATGGAGTAACAGGGGCGACGATGAGCAGTTCTTC. It codes for CASSEWSNRGDDEQFF.

The chain uses TRBV4-3 and TRBJ2-7, with TRBD2 matching over 9 bases. The CDR3 totals 20 residues. With V trimmed by 0 bases and J by 1 base, 16 bases remained unmatched. CDR1 is LGHNA, CDR2 YSLEER, per germline. The CDR3 sequence is CASSQDRGGLAGFVSYEQYF. CDR3 DNA sequence: TGCGCCAGCAGCCAAGATCGAGGTGGGCTAGCGGGGTTTGTATCCTACGAGCAGTACTTC.

This clone has just one count. The chain uses TRBV15 and TRBJ1-2; the D gene is possibly TRBD1 (6 bases). V was trimmed by 0 bases and J by 3 bases, leaving 14 bases between them. The CDR3 length is 16 residues. Germline lookup yields CDR1 LNHNV and CDR2 YYDKDF (reference sequence). Written as DNA, the CDR3 is TGTGCCACCAGCAGAGATGAGGGGGAGAGCTACTATGGCTACACCTTC. Translating gives CATSRDEGESYYGYTF.

The V call is TRBV4-3, the J call TRBJ2-7; TRBD1 might be the D (6 bases). Looked up from germline, CDR1 is LGHNA and CDR2 is YSLEER. The CDR3 is made up of 15 amino acids. V dropped 0 bases and J dropped 6 bases, with 15 bases sitting between them. CDR3 DNA sequence: TGCGCCAGCAGCCAAGATATTTGGATGACAGGCGAGCAGTACTTC. The encoded protein is CASSQDIWMTGEQYF.

The chain combines TRBV7-2 with TRBJ1-2; 9 bases match TRBD1. Germline CDR1 is SGHTA and CDR2 is FQGNSA. J was trimmed by 6 bases and V by 5 bases; bases with no gene match: 7. The CDR3 length is 14 residues. The chain's CDR3 is CASSRGTGRNGYTF. The CDR3 coding sequence is TGTGCCAGCAGCAGAGGGACAGGGCGGAATGGCTACACCTTC.

The chain links TRBV19 to TRBJ1-3, with D maybe TRBD1 (5 bases). The V end lost 5 bases, the J end lost 4 bases, and 12 bases lay between the germline ends. Germline-derived CDR1 and CDR2 are LNHDA and SQIVND (reference sequence). The CDR3 loop spans 14 amino acids. This CDR3 reads CASSSGTTGNTIYF. For the CDR3, the DNA is TGTGCCAGTAGTTCCGGGACTACGGGAAACACCATATATTTT.